These T cell receptor beta chains were read from a single sample in a study of blood T cell repertoires in COVID-19. Sequencing was performed with immunoSEQ multiplex PCR; in TCRdb, only in-frame clones are kept and a portion is missing. The table records some 300,000 clones, just under 85% of them present only once. The sequenced sample was peripheral blood. Every receptor here comes from a woman between 50 and 59 years old with active or convalescent COVID-19. Each CDR3 is given with its conserved first and last residue. A D gene is named only where the DNA matches it firmly. Clone size is stated in some rows and not others, as once, few, many or a class when expanded.

J: TRBJ1-1; size: .; V: TRBV28; D: TRBD1; CDR3: CASSSSLGTDTEAFF; DNA: TGTGCCAGCAGTTCTTCACTCGGGACAGACACTGAAGCTTTCTTT
J: TRBJ2-1; size: .; V: TRBV19; D: TRBD2; CDR3: CASSWASGSDEQFF; DNA: TGTGCCAGTAGTTGGGCTAGCGGGAGCGATGAGCAGTTCTTC
J: TRBJ2-1; size: once; V: TRBV3-1/TRBV3-2; D: TRBD2; CDR3: CASSQAAGLAGVFF; DNA: TGTGCCAGCAGCCAAGCGGCGGGACTAGCGGGAGTGTTCTTC
J: TRBJ1-2; size: .; V: TRBV12-3/TRBV12-4; D: .; CDR3: CASSHTGDYGYTF; DNA: TGTGCCAGCAGTCATACAGGTGACTATGGCTACACCTTC
J: TRBJ1-6; size: .; V: TRBV19; D: TRBD1; CDR3: CASSTRGPGQFNSPLHF; DNA: TGTGCCAGTAGTACCCGAGGCCCGGGACAGTTTAATTCACCCCTCCACTTT
J: TRBJ2-5; size: .; V: TRBV7-2; D: TRBD2; CDR3: CASSLGERGAQYF; DNA: TGTGCCAGCAGCTTAGGAGAGCGGGGGGCCCAGTACTTC
J: TRBJ2-1; size: .; V: TRBV9; D: TRBD1; CDR3: CASSVVGGAPNEQFF; DNA: TGTGCCAGCAGCGTAGTAGGGGGCGCCCCCAATGAGCAGTTCTTC
J: TRBJ2-5; size: once; V: TRBV3-1/TRBV3-2; D: TRBD1; CDR3: CASSQAYRGYTEETQYF; DNA: TGTGCCAGCAGCCAAGCCTACAGGGGATATACCGAAGAGACCCAGTACTTC
J: TRBJ1-2; size: .; V: TRBV28; D: .; CDR3: CASSPPARLNYGYTF; DNA: TGTGCCAGCAGTCCCCCTGCGCGTCTAAACTATGGCTACACCTTC
J: TRBJ2-1; size: .; V: TRBV9; D: TRBD2; CDR3: CASSGGTSGYNEQFF; DNA: TGTGCCAGCAGCGGTGGGACTAGCGGGTACAATGAGCAGTTCTTC
J: TRBJ2-7; size: .; V: TRBV7-6; D: .; CDR3: CASSSGRGDVHEQYF; DNA: TGTGCCAGCAGCTCAGGGCGCGGGGACGTACACGAGCAGTACTTC
J: TRBJ1-2; size: .; V: TRBV11-2; D: .; CDR3: CASSLDRAYGYTF; DNA: TGTGCCAGCAGCTTAGACAGGGCCTATGGCTACACCTTC
J: TRBJ2-3; size: .; V: TRBV24-1; D: TRBD1; CDR3: CATSDSGQGASDTQYF; DNA: TGTGCCACCAGTGACTCCGGACAGGGGGCATCAGATACGCAGTATTTT
J: TRBJ2-1; size: .; V: TRBV5-1; D: TRBD2; CDR3: CASSLANRAGEDEQFF; DNA: TGCGCCAGCAGCTTGGCCAATAGAGCGGGAGAGGATGAGCAGTTCTTC
J: TRBJ2-5; size: .; V: TRBV7-9; D: TRBD1; CDR3: CASSLGQGAQETQYF; DNA: TGTGCCAGCAGCTTAGGACAGGGGGCTCAGGAGACCCAGTACTTC
J: TRBJ2-1; size: few; V: TRBV27; D: .; CDR3: CASSLRTRTGNEQFF; DNA: TGTGCCAGCAGTTTACGAACTAGAACGGGCAATGAGCAGTTCTTC
J: TRBJ2-5; size: .; V: TRBV4-2; D: TRBD2; CDR3: CASSQEGTSGRARDTQYF; DNA: TGTGCCAGCAGCCAAGAAGGGACTAGCGGGAGGGCCAGAGATACCCAGTACTTC
J: TRBJ1-4; size: .; V: TRBV25-1; D: TRBD1; CDR3: CASSGSGQVNEKLFF; DNA: TGTGCCAGCAGTGGCTCGGGACAGGTTAATGAAAAACTGTTTTTT
J: TRBJ1-5; size: .; V: TRBV28; D: .; CDR3: CASSLRRRQPQHF; DNA: TGTGCCAGCAGTTTACGGAGGAGGCAGCCCCAGCATTTT
J: TRBJ2-1; size: .; V: TRBV4-1; D: TRBD1; CDR3: CASSQEGQGDNEQFF; DNA: TGCGCCAGCAGCCAAGAGGGACAGGGGGACAATGAGCAGTTCTTC
J: TRBJ1-2; size: .; V: TRBV27; D: .; CDR3: CASSLSGGSWGYTF; DNA: TGTGCCAGCAGTTTAAGTGGAGGATCCTGGGGCTACACCTTC
J: TRBJ1-2; size: .; V: TRBV13; D: TRBD1; CDR3: CASSFLTDRGTNYGYTF; DNA: TGTGCCAGCAGCTTCTTGACGGACAGGGGCACTAACTATGGCTACACCTTC
J: TRBJ2-5; size: .; V: TRBV28; D: .; CDR3: CASSWPGKGKTQYF; DNA: TGTGCCAGCAGTTGGCCAGGGAAAGGAAAGACCCAGTACTTC
J: TRBJ1-2; size: .; V: TRBV30; D: TRBD1; CDR3: CAWGRDRPLYGYTF; DNA: TGTGCCTGGGGCCGGGACAGGCCTCTCTATGGCTACACCTTC
J: TRBJ1-1; size: .; V: TRBV6-5; D: .; CDR3: CAARVRGRDTEAFF; DNA: TGTGCCGCCAGGGTTCGGGGGAGGGACACTGAAGCTTTCTTT
J: TRBJ1-4; size: .; V: TRBV7-9; D: TRBD1; CDR3: CASSLRGTENEKLFF; DNA: TGTGCCAGCAGCTTAAGAGGGACAGAAAATGAAAAACTGTTTTTT
J: TRBJ1-2; size: .; V: TRBV18; D: .; CDR3: CASSGQILMYGYTF; DNA: TGTGCCAGCTCAGGACAGATTCTTATGTATGGCTACACCTTC
J: TRBJ2-3; size: once; V: TRBV19; D: TRBD1; CDR3: CASSWDREEQYF; DNA: TGTGCCAGTAGTTGGGACAGGGAAGAACAGTATTTT
J: TRBJ2-7; size: .; V: TRBV10-3; D: TRBD1; CDR3: CAISPGQGPYEQYF; DNA: TGTGCCATCAGTCCCGGACAGGGGCCCTACGAGCAGTACTTC
J: TRBJ1-4; size: .; V: TRBV9; D: TRBD1; CDR3: CASSDPLGQGYGEKLFF; DNA: TGTGCCAGCAGCGACCCGTTAGGACAGGGTTACGGTGAAAAACTGTTTTTT